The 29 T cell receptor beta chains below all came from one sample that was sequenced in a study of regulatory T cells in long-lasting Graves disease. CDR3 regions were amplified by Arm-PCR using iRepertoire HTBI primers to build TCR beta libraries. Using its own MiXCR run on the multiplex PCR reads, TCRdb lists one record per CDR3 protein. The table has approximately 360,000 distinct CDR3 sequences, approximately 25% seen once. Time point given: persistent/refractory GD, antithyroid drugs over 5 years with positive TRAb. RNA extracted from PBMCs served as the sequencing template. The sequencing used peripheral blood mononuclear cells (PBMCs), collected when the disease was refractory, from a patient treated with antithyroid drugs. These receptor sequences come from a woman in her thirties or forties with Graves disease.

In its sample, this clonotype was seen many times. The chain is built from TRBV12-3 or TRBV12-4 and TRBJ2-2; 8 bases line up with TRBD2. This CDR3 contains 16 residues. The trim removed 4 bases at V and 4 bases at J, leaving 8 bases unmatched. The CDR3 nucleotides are TGTGCCAGCAGTTATACCAGCGGGAGTGGCACCGGGGAGCTGTTTTTT. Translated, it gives CASSYTSGSGTGELFF.

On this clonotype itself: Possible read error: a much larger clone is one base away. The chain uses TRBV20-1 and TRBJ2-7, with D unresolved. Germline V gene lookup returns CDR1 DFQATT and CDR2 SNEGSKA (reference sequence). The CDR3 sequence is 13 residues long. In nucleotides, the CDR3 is TGCAGTGCTAGAGAAGGGAACTCCTACGAGCAGCACTTC. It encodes CSAREGNSYEQHF.

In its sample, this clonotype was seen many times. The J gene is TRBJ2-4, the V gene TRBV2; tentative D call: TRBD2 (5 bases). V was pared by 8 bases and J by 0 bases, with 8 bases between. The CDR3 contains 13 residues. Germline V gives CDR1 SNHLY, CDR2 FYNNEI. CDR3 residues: CASGGLAKNIQYF. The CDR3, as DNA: TGTGCCAGCGGAGGTCTAGCCAAAAACATTCAGTACTTC.

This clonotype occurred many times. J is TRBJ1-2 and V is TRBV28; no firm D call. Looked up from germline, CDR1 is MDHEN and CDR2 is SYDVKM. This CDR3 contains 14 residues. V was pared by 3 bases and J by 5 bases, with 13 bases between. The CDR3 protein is CASSFGRLSYGYTF. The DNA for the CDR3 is TGTGCCAGCAGTTTTGGTCGTCTCTCATATGGCTACACCTTC.

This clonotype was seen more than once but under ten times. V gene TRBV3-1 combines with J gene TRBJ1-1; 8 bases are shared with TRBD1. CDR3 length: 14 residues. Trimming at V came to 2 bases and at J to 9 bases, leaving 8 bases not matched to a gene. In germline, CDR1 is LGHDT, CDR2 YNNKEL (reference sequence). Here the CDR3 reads CASSQTTGGRKAFF. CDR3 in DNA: TGTGCCAGCAGCCAAACAACAGGGGGTCGCAAAGCTTTCTTT. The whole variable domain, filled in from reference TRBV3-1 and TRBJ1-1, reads DTAVSQTPKYLVTQMGNDKSIKCEQNLGHDTMYWYKQDSKKFLKIMFSYNNKELIINETVPNRFSPKSPDKAHLNLHINSLELGDSAVYFCASSQTTGGRKAFFGQGTRLTVV.

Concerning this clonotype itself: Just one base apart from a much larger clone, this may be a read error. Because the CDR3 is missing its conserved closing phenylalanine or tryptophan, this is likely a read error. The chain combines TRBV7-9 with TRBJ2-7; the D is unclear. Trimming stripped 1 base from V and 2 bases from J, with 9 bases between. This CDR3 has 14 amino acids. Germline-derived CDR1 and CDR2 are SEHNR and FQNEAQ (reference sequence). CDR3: CASSLEQVTYEQYS. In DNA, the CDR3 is TGTGCCAGCAGCTTAGAGCAGGTAACCTACGAGCAGTACTCC.

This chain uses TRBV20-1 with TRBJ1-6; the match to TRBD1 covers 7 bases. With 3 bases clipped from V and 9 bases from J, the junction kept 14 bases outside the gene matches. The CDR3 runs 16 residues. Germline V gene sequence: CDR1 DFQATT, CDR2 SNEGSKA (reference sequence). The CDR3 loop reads CSARAGTATSSSPLHF. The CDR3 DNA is TGCAGTGCTAGGGCGGGGACAGCCACCTCGTCTTCACCCCTCCACTTT.

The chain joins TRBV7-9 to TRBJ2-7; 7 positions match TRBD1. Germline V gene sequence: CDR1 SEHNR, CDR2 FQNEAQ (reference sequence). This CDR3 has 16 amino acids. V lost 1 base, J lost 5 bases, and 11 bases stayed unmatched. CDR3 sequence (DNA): TGTGCCAGCAGCTTAGGGGACAGATCGAAGGGAGACGAGCAGTACTTC. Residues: CASSLGDRSKGDEQYF.

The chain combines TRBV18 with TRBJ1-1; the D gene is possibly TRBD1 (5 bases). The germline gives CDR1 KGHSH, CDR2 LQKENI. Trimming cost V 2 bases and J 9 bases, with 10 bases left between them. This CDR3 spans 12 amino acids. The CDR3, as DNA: TGTGCCAGCTCACCATGGGCAGGGAAAGCTTTCTTT. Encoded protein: CASSPWAGKAFF.

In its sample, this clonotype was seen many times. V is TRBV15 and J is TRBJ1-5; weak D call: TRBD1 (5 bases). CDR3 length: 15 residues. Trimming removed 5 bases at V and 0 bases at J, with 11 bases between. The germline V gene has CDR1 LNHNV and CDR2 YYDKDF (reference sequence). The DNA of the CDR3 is TGTGCCACCAGCTATCTCAGGGATAGCAATCAGCCCCAGCATTTT. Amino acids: CATSYLRDSNQPQHF.

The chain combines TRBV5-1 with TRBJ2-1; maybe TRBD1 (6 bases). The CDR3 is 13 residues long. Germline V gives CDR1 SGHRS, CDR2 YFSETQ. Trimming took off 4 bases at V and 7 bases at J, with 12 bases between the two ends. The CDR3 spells CASSPGAKNEQFF. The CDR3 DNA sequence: TGCGCCAGCAGCCCAGGGGCCAAGAATGAGCAGTTCTTC.

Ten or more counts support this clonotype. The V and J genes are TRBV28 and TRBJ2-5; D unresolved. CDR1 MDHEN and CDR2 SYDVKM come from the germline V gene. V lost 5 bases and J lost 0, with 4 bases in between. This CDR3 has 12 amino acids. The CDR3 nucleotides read TGTGCCAGCAGTAAATACCAAGAGACCCAGTACTTC. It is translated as CASSKYQETQYF. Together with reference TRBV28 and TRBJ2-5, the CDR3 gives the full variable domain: DVKVTQSSRYLVKRTGEKVFLECVQDMDHENMFWYRQDPGLGLRLIYFSYDVKMKEKGDIPEGYSVSREKKERFSLILESASTNQTSMYLCASSKYQETQYFGPGTRLLVL.

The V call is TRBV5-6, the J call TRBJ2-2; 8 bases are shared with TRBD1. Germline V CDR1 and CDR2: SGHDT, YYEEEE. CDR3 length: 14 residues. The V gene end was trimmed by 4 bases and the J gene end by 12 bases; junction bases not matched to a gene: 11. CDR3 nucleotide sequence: TGTGCCAGCAGCGGGCCCCGAGGACAGGGCAAGCTGTTTTTT. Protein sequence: CASSGPRGQGKLFF.

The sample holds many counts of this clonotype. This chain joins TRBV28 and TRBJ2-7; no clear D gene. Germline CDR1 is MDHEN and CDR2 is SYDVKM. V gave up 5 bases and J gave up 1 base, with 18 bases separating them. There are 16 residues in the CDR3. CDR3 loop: CASSIPSHRMSYEQYF. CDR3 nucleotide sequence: TGTGCCAGCAGTATTCCCTCGCACAGAATGTCCTACGAGCAGTACTTC. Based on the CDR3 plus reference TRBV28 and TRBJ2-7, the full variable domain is DVKVTQSSRYLVKRTGEKVFLECVQDMDHENMFWYRQDPGLGLRLIYFSYDVKMKEKGDIPEGYSVSREKKERFSLILESASTNQTSMYLCASSIPSHRMSYEQYFGPGTRLTVT.

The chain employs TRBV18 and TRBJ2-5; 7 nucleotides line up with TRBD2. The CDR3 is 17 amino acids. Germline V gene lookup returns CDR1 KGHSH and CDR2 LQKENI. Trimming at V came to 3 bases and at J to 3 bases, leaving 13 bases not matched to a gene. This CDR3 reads CASSPKAYALAEETQYF. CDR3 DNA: TGTGCCAGCTCACCTAAAGCATACGCCCTAGCGGAAGAGACCCAGTACTTC.

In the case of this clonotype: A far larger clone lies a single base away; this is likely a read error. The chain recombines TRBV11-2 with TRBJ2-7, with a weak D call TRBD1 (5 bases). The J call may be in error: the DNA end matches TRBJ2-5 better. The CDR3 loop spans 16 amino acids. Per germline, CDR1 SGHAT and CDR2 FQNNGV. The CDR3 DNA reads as TGTGCCAGCAGCTTAGAGGGTTCCAGGGTGCGGGAGACCCAGTACTTC. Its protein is CASSLEGSRVRETQYF.

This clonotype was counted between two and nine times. CDR3 in DNA: TGTGCCAGCAGCCAAGACTTGGACTCACGCTCTGGAAACACCATATATTTT. Its translation: CASSQDLDSRSGNTIYF. The rearrangement uses TRBV3-1 and TRBJ1-3; D remains ambiguous. The V gene lost 0 bases and the J gene lost 0 bases, with 12 bases spanning the gap. Germline CDR1 and CDR2: LGHDT and YNNKEL (reference sequence). This CDR3 has 17 residues.

The DNA of the CDR3 is TGTGCCAGCAGTTTATTCAGGGTTTGGAATGAGCAGTTCTTC. It encodes CASSLFRVWNEQFF. The V gene is TRBV28, the J gene TRBJ2-1; the D gene is possibly TRBD1 (5 bases). The germline V and J ends were trimmed by 1 base and 7 bases, with 11 bases remaining between them. This CDR3 is built from 14 residues. Germline CDR1 and CDR2: MDHEN and SYDVKM. Variable domain in full (rest from reference TRBV28 and TRBJ2-1): DVKVTQSSRYLVKRTGEKVFLECVQDMDHENMFWYRQDPGLGLRLIYFSYDVKMKEKGDIPEGYSVSREKKERFSLILESASTNQTSMYLCASSLFRVWNEQFFGPGTRLTVL.

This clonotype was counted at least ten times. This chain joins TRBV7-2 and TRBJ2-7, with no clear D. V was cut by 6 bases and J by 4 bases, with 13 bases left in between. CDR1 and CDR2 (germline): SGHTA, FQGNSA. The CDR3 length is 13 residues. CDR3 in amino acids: CASRFSYRYEQYF. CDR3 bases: TGTGCCAGCAGGTTTAGCTATCGTTACGAGCAGTACTTC. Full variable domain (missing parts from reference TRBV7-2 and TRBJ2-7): GAGVSQSPSNKVTEKGKDVELRCDPISGHTALYWYRQSLGQGLEFLIYFQGNSAPDKSGLPSDRFSAERTGGSVSTLTIQRTQQEDSAVYLCASRFSYRYEQYFGPGTRLTVT.

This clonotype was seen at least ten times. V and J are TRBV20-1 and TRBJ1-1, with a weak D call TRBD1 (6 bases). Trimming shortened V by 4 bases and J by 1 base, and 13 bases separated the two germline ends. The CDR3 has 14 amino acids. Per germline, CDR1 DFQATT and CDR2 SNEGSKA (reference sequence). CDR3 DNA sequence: TGCAGTGCTATAGTTTGGACAGCGAACACTGAAGCTTTCTTT. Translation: CSAIVWTANTEAFF.

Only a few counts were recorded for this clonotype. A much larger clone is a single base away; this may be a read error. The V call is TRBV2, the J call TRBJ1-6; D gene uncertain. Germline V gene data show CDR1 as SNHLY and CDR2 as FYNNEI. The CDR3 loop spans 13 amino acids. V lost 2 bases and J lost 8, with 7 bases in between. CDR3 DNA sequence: TGTGCCAGCAGTGAATGCGGGGATTCACCCCTCCACTTT. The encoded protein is CASSECGDSPLHF.

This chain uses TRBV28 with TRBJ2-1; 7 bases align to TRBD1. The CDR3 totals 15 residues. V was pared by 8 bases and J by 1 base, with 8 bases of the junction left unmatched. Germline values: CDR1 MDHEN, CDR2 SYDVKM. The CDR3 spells CASQTGALSYNEQFF. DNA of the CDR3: TGTGCCAGCCAAACAGGGGCCCTATCCTACAATGAGCAGTTCTTC.

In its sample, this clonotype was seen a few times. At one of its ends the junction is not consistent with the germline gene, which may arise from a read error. CDR3 DNA: TGTGCTAGCAGCCCGGGACTAGCGGGAGTAGAAGAGCAGTACTTC. As protein: CASSPGLAGVEEQYF. The chain uses TRBV7-7 and TRBJ2-7; 14 bases agree with TRBD2. Germline values: CDR1 SSHAT, CDR2 FNYEAQ (reference sequence). The CDR3 totals 15 residues.

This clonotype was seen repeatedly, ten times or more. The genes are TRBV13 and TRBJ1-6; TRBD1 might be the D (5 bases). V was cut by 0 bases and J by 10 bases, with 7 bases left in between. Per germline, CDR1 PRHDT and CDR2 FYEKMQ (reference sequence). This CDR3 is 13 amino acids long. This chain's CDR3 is CASSLGWDSPLHF. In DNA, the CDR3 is TGTGCCAGCAGCTTAGGGTGGGACTCACCCCTCCACTTT.

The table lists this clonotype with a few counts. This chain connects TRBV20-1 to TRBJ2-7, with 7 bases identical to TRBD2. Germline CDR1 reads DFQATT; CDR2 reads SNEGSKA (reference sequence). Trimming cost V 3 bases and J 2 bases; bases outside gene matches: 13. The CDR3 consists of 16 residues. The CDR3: CSASGWREKGPYEQYF. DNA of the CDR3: TGCAGTGCTAGTGGTTGGCGGGAGAAGGGGCCCTACGAGCAGTACTTC.

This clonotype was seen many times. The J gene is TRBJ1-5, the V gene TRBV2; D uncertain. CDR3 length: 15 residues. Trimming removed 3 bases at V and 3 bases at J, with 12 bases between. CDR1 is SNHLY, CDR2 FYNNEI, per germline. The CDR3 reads CASSDLGTLNQPQHF. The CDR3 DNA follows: TGTGCCAGCAGTGACTTGGGAACTCTCAATCAGCCCCAGCATTTT.

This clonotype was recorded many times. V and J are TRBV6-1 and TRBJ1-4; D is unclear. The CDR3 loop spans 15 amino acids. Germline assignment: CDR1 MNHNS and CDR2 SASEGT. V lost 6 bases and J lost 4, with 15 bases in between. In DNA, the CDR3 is TGTGCCAGCAGGCGCGACCGACGATTTAATGAAAAACTGTTTTTT. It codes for CASRRDRRFNEKLFF.

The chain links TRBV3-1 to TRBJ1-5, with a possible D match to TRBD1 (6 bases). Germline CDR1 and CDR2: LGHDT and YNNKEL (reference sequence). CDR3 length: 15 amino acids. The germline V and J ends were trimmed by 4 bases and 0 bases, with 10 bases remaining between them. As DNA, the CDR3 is TGTGCCAGCAGCCGGGGGGCCGGTAGCAATCAGCCCCAGCATTTT. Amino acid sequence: CASSRGAGSNQPQHF.

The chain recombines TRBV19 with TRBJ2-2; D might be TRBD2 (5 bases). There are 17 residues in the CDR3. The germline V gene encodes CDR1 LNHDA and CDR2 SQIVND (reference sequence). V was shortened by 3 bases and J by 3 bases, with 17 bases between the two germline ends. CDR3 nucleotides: TGTGCCAGTAGTATTTCGATCGGACTGTGGGACACCGGGGAGCTGTTTTTT. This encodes CASSISIGLWDTGELFF.